The sequence of this T cell receptor beta chain was determined in a study of Ad26.COV2.S vaccination and SARS-CoV-2 variants. Germline V gene data show CDR1 as LNHNV and CDR2 as YYDKDF (reference sequence). The CDR3 has 17 amino acids. Losses at the gene ends were 5 bases for V and 4 bases for J; bases not matched to a gene: 8. Findings and caveats of the study: Breadth measured for non-spike TCRs was similar across vaccine and placebo recipients.

This clone was seen once. Its antigen is unknown. Using immunoSEQ multiplex PCR, the repertoire was profiled, and TCRdb retains in-frame clones only, with some absent. The sample carries 150,000 to 200,000 clones, around nine tenths recorded once. This chain links TRBV15 with TRBJ2-2; 12 bases are shared with TRBD2. This receptor was obtained from a human donor who had recovered from COVID-19. The sequences come from peripheral blood, collected after recovery from COVID-19. In DNA form, the CDR3 reads TGTGCCACCAGCCCCGGAGGACTAGCGGGGTTCACCGGGGAGCTGTTTTTT. Translated, it gives CATSPGGLAGFTGELFF.